The 16 T cell receptor beta chains below were found in one sample sequenced in a study of blood T cell repertoires in COVID-19. Assay used: immunoSEQ multiplex PCR; TCRdb lists only in-frame clones, some missing. The sample has fewer than 55,000 clones, about 83% seen once; the top ten hold 5.5% to 7.5%. Sample: peripheral blood. The receptor source for this set is a man aged 65-85 years with active COVID-19.

This sequence joins TRBV9 and TRBJ2-1; 12 positions match TRBD1. Trimming at V came to 0 bases and at J to 8 bases, leaving 6 bases not matched to a gene. CDR1 and CDR2 from the germline V gene are SGDLS and YYNGEE. The CDR3 loop spans 16 amino acids. This CDR3 reads CASSVGTGTGGDEQFF. As DNA, the CDR3 is TGTGCCAGCAGCGTAGGGACCGGGACAGGGGGCGATGAGCAGTTCTTC.

DNA for the CDR3: TGTGCCAGCAGCTTACAGGGGGCGCGCACTGAAGCTTTCTTT. Its protein is CASSLQGARTEAFF. The chain links TRBV7-8 to TRBJ1-1, with 8 bases that match TRBD1. After removal of 2 bases from V and 4 bases from J, the junction contained 3 bases not matched to a gene. Germline CDR1 SGHVS, CDR2 FQNEAQ. CDR3 length: 14 amino acids.

The genes are TRBV4-3 and TRBJ1-4; D might be TRBD1 (6 bases). Germline values: CDR1 LGHNA, CDR2 YSLEER. The CDR3 length is 15 residues. The V and J ends lost 1 base and 2 bases respectively, with 8 bases between them. The CDR3 is CASSQARGTNEKLFF. The CDR3 DNA is TGCGCCAGCAGCCAAGCCAGGGGTACTAATGAAAAACTGTTTTTT.

The chain uses TRBV6-2 or TRBV6-3 and TRBJ1-2, with D possibly matching TRBD1 (5 bases). Germline-derived CDR1 and CDR2 are MNHEY and SVGEGT. The ends were cut back, 6 bases at V and 6 bases at J, with 14 bases in the middle. This CDR3 has 13 residues. CDR3 sequence reads: CASSPPQGNGYTF. The CDR3 region has the DNA TGTGCCAGCAGCCCGCCCCAGGGAAATGGCTACACCTTC.

V and J are TRBV5-1 and TRBJ2-3; D unresolved. Trimming removed 0 bases from V and 3 bases from J, with 11 bases in between. The CDR3 sequence is 15 residues long. CDR1 is SGHRS and CDR2 is YFSETQ in the germline V gene. CDR3 DNA sequence: TGCGCCAGCAGCTTGGGGGCCCACGAAACAGATACGCAGTATTTT. It codes for CASSLGAHETDTQYF.

This clone was detected a few times. V gene TRBV5-1 combines with J gene TRBJ1-2; 9 bases align to TRBD1. The junction had 11 bases not matched to a gene; V was cut back by 0 bases and J by 8 bases. The CDR3 has 16 amino acids. In germline, CDR1 is SGHRS, CDR2 YFSETQ. The CDR3 here is CASSLDPSGQGYGYTF. CDR3 DNA: TGCGCCAGCAGCTTGGATCCCTCGGGACAGGGATACGGCTACACCTTC.

The genes are TRBV7-2 and TRBJ1-4; TRBD1 is a possible D gene (6 bases). The germline gives CDR1 SGHTA, CDR2 FQGNSA. This CDR3 region has 16 residues. With 0 bases removed from V and 8 bases from J, the gap between germline ends came to 16 bases. This CDR3 reads CASSLAEGGGPEKLFF. Written as DNA, the CDR3 is TGTGCCAGCAGCTTAGCGGAGGGAGGGGGGCCGGAAAAACTGTTTTTT.

J is TRBJ2-3 and V is TRBV2, with TRBD1 matching over 8 bases. The CDR3 covers 14 residues. Trimming cost V 6 bases and J 7 bases; bases outside gene matches: 9. Germline V gene lookup returns CDR1 SNHLY and CDR2 FYNNEI. CDR3 sequence reads: CASRDRAGGNTQYF. In nucleotides, the CDR3 is TGTGCCAGCAGGGACAGGGCCGGGGGAAATACGCAGTATTTT.

This rearrangement joins TRBV7-9 to TRBJ1-1; 7 bases match TRBD1. J gave up 5 bases and V 1 base, and 4 bases lay outside the gene matches. The germline CDR1 and CDR2 sequences are SEHNR and FQNEAQ (reference sequence). CDR3 size: 14 residues. In nucleotides, the CDR3 is TGTGCCAGCAGCTTAGTTAGGGGGCGAACTGAAGCTTTCTTT. Encoded protein: CASSLVRGRTEAFF. The complete variable domain, with remaining parts taken from reference TRBV7-9 and TRBJ1-1, reads DTGVSQNPRHKITKRGQNVTFRCDPISEHNRLYWYRQTLGQGPEFLTYFQNEAQLEKSRLLSDRFSAERPKGSFSTLEIQRTEQGDSAMYLCASSLVRGRTEAFFGQGTRLTVV.

A few counts support this clone. The rearrangement uses TRBV6-5 and TRBJ1-6, with D hard to call. This CDR3 region has 13 residues. V was clipped by 5 bases and J by 7 bases, with 9 bases between them. Germline CDR1 reads MNHEY; CDR2 reads SVGAGI. CDR3 DNA: TGTGCCAGCAGTATGCGGCCAAATTCACCCCTCCACTTT. This translates into CASSMRPNSPLHF.

V and J are TRBV12-3 or TRBV12-4 and TRBJ2-1, with 9 bases lining up with TRBD1. The length of the CDR3 is 13 residues. Trimming took 2 bases from V and 15 from J; bases not matched to a gene: 8. In DNA form, the CDR3 reads TGTGCCAGCAGTTTAACCCGACAGGGGGGGCCGTTCTTC. It yields the protein CASSLTRQGGPFF.

The chain uses TRBV6-2 or TRBV6-3 and TRBJ2-5; D is unclear. Germline CDR1 is MNHEY and CDR2 is SVGEGT. V gave up 2 bases and J gave up 1 base, with 5 bases separating them. This CDR3 contains 13 residues. The CDR3 bases are TGTGCCAGCAGTTACGTATTCCAAGAGACCCAGTACTTC. Translating gives CASSYVFQETQYF.

This clone was detected once. The CDR3 sequence is CASSPRTEETQYF. In DNA form, the CDR3 reads TGTGCCAGCAGCCCGAGGACAGAAGAGACCCAGTACTTC. The V gene is TRBV7-2, the J gene TRBJ2-5; TRBD1 might be the D (6 bases). There are 13 residues in the CDR3. The V end was cut by 5 bases, the J end by 3 bases, with 10 bases between. Per germline, CDR1 SGHTA and CDR2 FQGNSA.

This clone was recorded only once. This chain uses TRBV7-8 with TRBJ2-6, with TRBD1 matching 7 bases. V gave up 3 bases and J gave up 4 bases; unmatched junction bases: 9. In germline, CDR1 is SGHVS, CDR2 FQNEAQ. This CDR3 is 17 amino acids long. CDR3 DNA sequence: TGTGCCAGCAGCTTCGGCAGCAGGGGGTCAGGGGCCAACGTCCTGACTTTC. It is translated as CASSFGSRGSGANVLTF.

This sequence joins TRBV7-6 and TRBJ2-3, with D possibly matching TRBD2 (5 bases). The CDR3 consists of 16 residues. Germline CDR1 is SGHVS and CDR2 is FNYEAQ. V was pared by 1 base and J by 3 bases, with 14 bases between. CDR3 sequence reads: CASSLGLAPPTDTQYF. The CDR3 DNA reads TGTGCCAGCAGCTTAGGCCTAGCCCCTCCGACAGATACGCAGTATTTT.

This clone was observed a few times. This chain joins TRBV19 and TRBJ2-7; 9 bases are a match to TRBD1. With V trimmed by 5 bases and J by 7 bases, 12 bases remained unmatched. The germline CDR1 and CDR2 sequences are LNHDA and SQIVND (reference sequence). There are 15 residues in the CDR3. The DNA for the CDR3 is TGTGCCAGTAGTCCCCCGGGACAGGGACGTGGAGAGCAGTACTTC. Its protein product is CASSPPGQGRGEQYF.